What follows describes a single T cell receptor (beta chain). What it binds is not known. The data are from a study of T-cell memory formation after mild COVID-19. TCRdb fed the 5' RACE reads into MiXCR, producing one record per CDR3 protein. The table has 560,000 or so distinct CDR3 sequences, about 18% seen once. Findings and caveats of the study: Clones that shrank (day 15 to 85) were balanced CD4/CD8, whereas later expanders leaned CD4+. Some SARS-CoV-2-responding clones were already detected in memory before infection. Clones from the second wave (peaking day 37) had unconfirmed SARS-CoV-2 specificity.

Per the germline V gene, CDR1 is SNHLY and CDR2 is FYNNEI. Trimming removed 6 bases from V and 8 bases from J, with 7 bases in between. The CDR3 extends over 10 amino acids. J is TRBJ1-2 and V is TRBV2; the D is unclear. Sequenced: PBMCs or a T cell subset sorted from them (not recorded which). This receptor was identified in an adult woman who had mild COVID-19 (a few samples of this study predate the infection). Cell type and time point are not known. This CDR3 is CASRSGGYTF. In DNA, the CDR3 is TGTGCCAGCAGAAGCGGCGGCTACACCTTC.